This T cell receptor beta chain was obtained from a study of blood T cell repertoires in COVID-19. Data came from immunoSEQ multiplex PCR; TCRdb stores just in-frame clones and leaves some out. The top ten hold 2.1% of the sample, which has fewer than 350,000 clones, 75% to 90% seen once. Trimming at V came to 1 base and at J to 4 bases, leaving 8 bases not matched to a gene. This CDR3 region has 16 residues. CDR1 MDHEN and CDR2 SYDVKM come from the germline V gene. The sample consisted of peripheral blood. The TCR originated in a woman aged 25 to 45 who had recovered from COVID-19. The chain has TRBV28 and TRBJ2-7, with 9 bases fitting TRBD1. For the CDR3, the DNA is TGTGCCAGCAGTTTATTTTGGACGGACAGGGGATACGAGCAGTACTTC. Protein: CASSLFWTDRGYEQYF. The full variable domain, its missing parts supplied by reference TRBV28 and TRBJ2-7, is DVKVTQSSRYLVKRTGEKVFLECVQDMDHENMFWYRQDPGLGLRLIYFSYDVKMKEKGDIPEGYSVSREKKERFSLILESASTNQTSMYLCASSLFWTDRGYEQYFGPGTRLTVT.